This T cell receptor (beta chain) derives from a study of blood T cell repertoires in COVID-19. Study context: The study drew acute and convalescent COVID-19 samples from the United States, Italy and Spain. The analysed material was cDNA or gDNA that came from T cells, B-cell-depleted T cells, or PBMCs.

CDR3 length equals 17 residues. CDR1 and CDR2 from the germline V gene are SGHTA and FQGNSA. V lost 0 bases, J lost 1 base, and 1 base stayed unmatched. Many counts were recorded for this clone. This same CDR3 is encoded by further DNA sequences in the sample. Under the authors' procedure: Estimated nucleated cell counts came from reference gene primer amplification. TCRdb's copy holds only in-frame clones and misses some; the assay was immunoSEQ multiplex PCR. V and J calls and clone size follow that table, whereas D and trimming were derived from the DNA. This table holds approximately 260,000 clones, approximately 83% found once.

Specimen: peripheral blood. The clonotype was recovered from a woman aged 65 to 85 with acute or convalescent COVID-19. V gene TRBV7-2 combines with J gene TRBJ2-3; TRBD2 agrees at 13 bases. The CDR3: CASSLAGTSGGTDTQYF. As DNA, the CDR3 is TGTGCCAGCAGCTTAGCCGGGACTAGCGGGGGCACAGATACGCAGTATTTT.